Below are 22 T cell receptor beta chains sequenced from a single sample in a study of PD-1 blockade in classical Hodgkin lymphoma. Only in-frame clones appear in the TCRdb table, and some are missing; sequencing was by immunoSEQ multiplex PCR. The sample shows about 15,000 clones, just over 85% of them seen only once. Time point given: newly diagnosed, previously untreated cHL patient sample. Using magnetic negative selection, the CD4+ T cells were separated out of thawed PBMCs. Sequenced sample: CD4+ T cells from blood. These receptors were collected from a human donor with classical Hodgkin lymphoma.

The rearrangement links TRBV30 to TRBJ1-5; D not certain. V gave up 2 bases and J gave up 0 bases, with 11 bases separating them. The CDR3 consists of 15 residues. Germline values: CDR1 GTSNPN, CDR2 SVGIG (reference sequence). The chain's CDR3 is CAWSLDGSSNQPQHF. CDR3 DNA: TGTGCCTGGAGTCTTGACGGATCTAGCAATCAGCCCCAGCATTTT.

The rearrangement uses TRBV4-1 and TRBJ2-3; 8 bases agree with TRBD2. Germline V gene lookup returns CDR1 MGHRA and CDR2 YSYEKL. The CDR3 runs 15 residues. V dropped 1 base and J dropped 6; count of bases not matched to a gene: 6. CDR3 coding DNA: TGCGCCAGCAGCCAAGGTCTAGCGGGTAAGGATACGCAGTATTTT. Translating gives CASSQGLAGKDTQYF.

The V and J genes are TRBV28 and TRBJ2-1, with a weak D call TRBD1 (5 bases). This CDR3 region has 12 residues. Germline V gives CDR1 MDHEN, CDR2 SYDVKM. The V gene lost 4 bases and the J gene lost 10 bases, with 11 bases spanning the gap. The CDR3 loop reads CASSSGLREQFF. The CDR3 nucleotides are TGTGCCAGCAGTTCAGGGTTGCGGGAGCAGTTCTTC.

V and J are TRBV6-5 and TRBJ2-7, with D perhaps TRBD1 (6 bases). V dropped 5 bases and J dropped 6 bases, with 11 bases sitting between them. The CDR3 contains 12 residues. CDR1 MNHEY and CDR2 SVGAGI come from the germline V gene. The CDR3 nucleotides are TGTGCCAGCAGTCGCACAGGGTTCGAGCAGTACTTC. Residues: CASSRTGFEQYF.

This clone occurred a few times. This chain joins TRBV28 and TRBJ1-3; D not resolved. V dropped 6 bases and J dropped 6 bases, with 12 bases sitting between them. CDR1 and CDR2 from the germline V gene are MDHEN and SYDVKM. This CDR3 has 13 amino acids. The CDR3 spells CASSQLQINTIYF. The CDR3 coding sequence is TGTGCCAGCAGCCAATTACAGATAAACACCATATATTTT.

For the CDR3, the DNA is TGTGCCAGCAGCACCCTCAGGGGACGCTCTGGAAACACCATATATTTT. Residues: CASSTLRGRSGNTIYF. J is TRBJ1-3 and V is TRBV11-2, with D tentatively TRBD1 (6 bases). CDR3 length: 16 amino acids. Germline V CDR1 and CDR2: SGHAT, FQNNGV. Trimming shortened V by 5 bases and J by 0 bases, and 14 bases separated the two germline ends.

The V and J genes are TRBV2 and TRBJ1-3; D call uncertain. The length of the CDR3 is 16 residues. Germline CDR1 and CDR2: SNHLY and FYNNEI. The ends were cut back, 0 bases at V and 0 bases at J, with 9 bases in the middle. CDR3 DNA sequence: TGTGCCAGCAGTGAAGCGGTTTCAAACTCTGGAAACACCATATATTTT. It yields the protein CASSEAVSNSGNTIYF.

The chain recombines TRBV7-9 with TRBJ1-2; 8 bases are shared with TRBD1. This CDR3 comprises 12 residues. Germline V lookup: CDR1 SEHNR, CDR2 FQNEAQ (reference sequence). The J segment lost 8 bases and the V segment lost 5 bases, leaving 4 bases of the junction unmatched. CDR3 sequence (DNA): TGTGCCAGCAGCCCAGGGGGCCGGGGCTACACCTTC. This codes for CASSPGGRGYTF.

V usage is TRBV6-6 and J usage is TRBJ1-5; 8 bases line up with TRBD1. There are 15 residues in the CDR3. The V gene's germline CDR1 is MNHNY and CDR2 SVGAGI (reference sequence). V lost 6 bases and J lost 4; bases outside the gene matches: 8. For the CDR3, the DNA is TGTGCCAGCAGCCCCGGACAGGGCTATAATCAGCCCCAGCATTTT. Its protein product is CASSPGQGYNQPQHF.

The V gene is TRBV11-2, the J gene TRBJ2-1; 11 bases are a match to TRBD1. Germline CDR1 and CDR2: SGHAT and FQNNGV. Trimming cost V 1 base and J 3 bases; bases outside gene matches: 5. The CDR3 covers 17 residues. CDR3 coding DNA: TGTGCCAGCAGCTTAGTTACCGGGACAGGGGGCTACAATGAGCAGTTCTTC. Its translation is CASSLVTGTGGYNEQFF.

In its sample, this clone was seen a few times. The chain couples TRBV28 to TRBJ2-7; D is tentatively TRBD1 or TRBD2 (5 bases each). CDR3 length equals 15 residues. Trimming cost V 4 bases and J 0 bases, with 13 bases left between them. Germline CDR1 MDHEN, CDR2 SYDVKM. The CDR3 reads CASSSPRGNSYEQYF. DNA for the CDR3: TGTGCCAGCAGTTCCCCCCGGGGCAACTCCTACGAGCAGTACTTC.

The rearrangement links TRBV5-1 to TRBJ1-1, with D perhaps matching TRBD1 (5 bases). V was clipped by 0 bases and J by 2 bases, with 14 bases between them. This CDR3 is 16 amino acids long. Germline V gene sequence: CDR1 SGHRS, CDR2 YFSETQ. This CDR3 is CASSLEPMGDNTEAFF. The CDR3 bases are TGCGCCAGCAGCTTGGAACCCATGGGGGACAACACTGAAGCTTTCTTT.

The chain carries TRBV7-3 and TRBJ2-1; 11 bases line up with TRBD2. Per germline, CDR1 SGHTA and CDR2 FQGTGA. Trimming removed 5 bases from V and 6 bases from J; junction bases left unmatched: 9. The CDR3 length is 16 residues. This CDR3 reads CASSPGVAGGGNEQFF. CDR3 nucleotide sequence: TGTGCCAGCAGCCCGGGAGTAGCGGGAGGGGGCAATGAGCAGTTCTTC.

This clone was counted once. This chain connects TRBV15 to TRBJ1-2; TRBD1 aligns across 7 bases. Germline trimming cut 1 base from V and 9 bases from J; bases unmatched to any gene: 8. Looked up from germline, CDR1 is LNHNV and CDR2 is YYDKDF (reference sequence). The CDR3 covers 14 residues. CDR3 in amino acids: CATSRGPGGQSYTF. CDR3 DNA: TGTGCCACCAGCAGAGGTCCAGGGGGTCAGAGCTACACCTTC.

Notes on this clone: Compared with germline, one end of the junction differs, possibly owing to a read error. The chain uses TRBV28 and TRBJ2-7; D is unresolved. Germline CDR1 is MDHEN and CDR2 is SYDVKM. The CDR3 is made up of 14 amino acids. The CDR3 loop is CASRPGLLHPAPLF. Written as DNA, the CDR3 is TGTGCCAGCCGTCCGGGCCTGCTCCATCCCGCCCCTCTCTTC.

The V and J genes are TRBV7-9 and TRBJ2-2; D remains unclear. V gave up 3 bases and J gave up 2 bases, with 4 bases separating them. The CDR3 contains 13 residues. From germline, CDR1 is SEHNR and CDR2 FQNEAQ (reference sequence). Here the CDR3 reads CASSFSNTGELFF. CDR3 bases: TGTGCCAGCAGCTTTTCAAACACCGGGGAGCTGTTTTTT.

V and J are TRBV30 and TRBJ2-5, with 9 bases that match TRBD1. This CDR3 comprises 13 residues. CDR1 and CDR2 (germline): GTSNPN, SVGIG (reference sequence). CDR3 sequence (DNA): TGTGCAAAGGGGAGACAGGGGGACGAGACCCAGTACTTC. Its translation: CAKGRQGDETQYF.

The count of this clone is one. The rearrangement joins TRBV28 to TRBJ2-1; D is unclear. With 7 bases removed from V and 5 bases from J, the gap between germline ends came to 18 bases. There are 15 residues in the CDR3. Germline V gene lookup returns CDR1 MDHEN and CDR2 SYDVKM. DNA of the CDR3: TGTGCCAGCACATCCCCCCCGCCGGTCAACAATGAGCAGTTCTTC. As protein: CASTSPPPVNNEQFF.

The chain has TRBV7-9 and TRBJ2-7; TRBD2 matches at 11 bases. Germline V gene data show CDR1 as SEHNR and CDR2 as FQNEAQ (reference sequence). The CDR3 contains 16 residues. J was trimmed by 2 bases and V by 5 bases; bases with no gene match: 8. The CDR3 protein is CASSPLAGGVTYEQYF. DNA for the CDR3: TGTGCCAGCAGCCCTCTAGCGGGAGGTGTAACCTACGAGCAGTACTTC.

The chain joins TRBV5-5 to TRBJ2-5, with D hard to call. From germline, CDR1 is SGHKS and CDR2 YYEKEE (reference sequence). V was trimmed by 3 bases and J by 5 bases, leaving 8 bases between them. The CDR3 covers 12 residues. The CDR3 DNA reads TGTGCCAGCAGCTCCTTCTGGGAGACCCAGTACTTC. Protein product: CASSSFWETQYF. The full variable domain, with the rest looked up from reference TRBV5-5 and TRBJ2-5, is DAGVTQSPTHLIKTRGQQVTLRCSPISGHKSVSWYQQVLGQGPQFIFQYYEKEERGRGNFPDRFSARQFPNYSSELNVNALLLGDSALYLCASSSFWETQYFGPGTRLLVL.

This chain uses TRBV5-8 with TRBJ2-1, with D maybe TRBD1 (5 bases). The CDR3 has 15 residues. Trimming removed 0 bases at V and 8 bases at J, with 15 bases between. Germline V CDR1 and CDR2: SGHTS, YDEGEE. The CDR3 coding sequence is TGTGCCAGCAGCTTGGGCCTGACAGAGAAAGATGAGCAGTTCTTC. Its translation: CASSLGLTEKDEQFF. The full variable domain, rest sourced from reference TRBV5-8 and TRBJ2-1, is EAGVTQSPTHLIKTRGQQATLRCSPISGHTSVYWYQQALGLGLQFLLWYDEGEERNRGNFPPRFSGRQFPNYSSELNVNALELEDSALYLCASSLGLTEKDEQFFGPGTRLTVL.

The gene calls are TRBV6-5 and TRBJ1-5, with D uncertain. CDR1 is MNHEY and CDR2 is SVGAGI in the germline V gene. V shed 8 bases and J shed 1 base, with 12 bases lying between them. This CDR3 is built from 14 residues. The CDR3 loop is CASGRSVSNQPQHF. DNA for the CDR3: TGTGCCAGCGGCAGGTCGGTAAGCAATCAGCCCCAGCATTTT.